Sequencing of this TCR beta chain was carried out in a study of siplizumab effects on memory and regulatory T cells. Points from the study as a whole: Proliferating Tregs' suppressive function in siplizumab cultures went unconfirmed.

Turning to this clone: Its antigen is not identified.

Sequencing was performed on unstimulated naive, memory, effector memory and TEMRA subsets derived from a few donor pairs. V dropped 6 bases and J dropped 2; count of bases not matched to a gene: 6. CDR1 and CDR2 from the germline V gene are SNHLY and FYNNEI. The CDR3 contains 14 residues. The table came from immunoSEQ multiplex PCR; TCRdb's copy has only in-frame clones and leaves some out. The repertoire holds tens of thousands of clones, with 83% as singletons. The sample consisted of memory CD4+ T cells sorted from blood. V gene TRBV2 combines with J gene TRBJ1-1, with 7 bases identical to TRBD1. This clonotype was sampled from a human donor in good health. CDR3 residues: CASRPTGENTEAFF. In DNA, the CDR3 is TGTGCCAGCAGGCCTACAGGGGAAAACACTGAAGCTTTCTTT.